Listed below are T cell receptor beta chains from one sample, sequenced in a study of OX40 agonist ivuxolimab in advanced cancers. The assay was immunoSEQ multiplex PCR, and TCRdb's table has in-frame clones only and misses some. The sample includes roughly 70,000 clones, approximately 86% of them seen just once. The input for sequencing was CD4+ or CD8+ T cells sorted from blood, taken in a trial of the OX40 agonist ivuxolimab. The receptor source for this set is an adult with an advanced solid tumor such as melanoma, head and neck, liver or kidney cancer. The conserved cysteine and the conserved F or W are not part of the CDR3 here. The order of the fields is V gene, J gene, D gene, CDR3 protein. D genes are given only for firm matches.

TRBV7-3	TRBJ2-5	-	ASSLTSGETQY
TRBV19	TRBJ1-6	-	ASQWGGNSPLH
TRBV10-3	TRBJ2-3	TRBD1	AISEGTGGYTQY
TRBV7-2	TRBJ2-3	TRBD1	ASSLGYRGWTDTQY
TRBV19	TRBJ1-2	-	ASPWAGGDYGYT
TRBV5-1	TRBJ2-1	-	ASSLDVVGSYNEQF
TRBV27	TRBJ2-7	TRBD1	ASSGQGAEQY
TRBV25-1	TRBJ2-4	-	ASSGLNIQY
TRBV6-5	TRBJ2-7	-	ASSPAGDASYEQY
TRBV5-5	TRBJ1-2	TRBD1	ASSSRQGYGYT
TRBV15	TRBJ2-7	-	ATSRERRAGYEQY
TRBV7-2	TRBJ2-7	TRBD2	ASSLAGGPDEQY
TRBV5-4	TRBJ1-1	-	ASSLLSVNTEAF
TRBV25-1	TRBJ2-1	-	ASSEFGGLSSYNEQF
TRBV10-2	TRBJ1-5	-	ASSEVQGNQPQH
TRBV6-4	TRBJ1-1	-	ASSPTGATEAF
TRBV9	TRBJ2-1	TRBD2	ASSLSGDPRNEQF
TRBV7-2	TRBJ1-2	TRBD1	ASSRTGDPTNYGYT
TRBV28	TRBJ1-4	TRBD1	ASSLGPGQSATNEKLF
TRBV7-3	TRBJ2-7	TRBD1	ASSLGGQGINEQY
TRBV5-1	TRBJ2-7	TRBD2	ASSWSLVAGGPAYEQY
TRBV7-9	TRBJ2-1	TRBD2	ASSLRPGLATNNEQF
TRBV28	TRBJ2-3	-	ASSLPSGMVDTQY
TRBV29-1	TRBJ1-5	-	SAKRTVNQPQH
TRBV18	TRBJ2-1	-	ASSFGGSYNEQF
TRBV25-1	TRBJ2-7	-	ASSPFTGSYEQY
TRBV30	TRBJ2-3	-	AWTELQLHTDTQY
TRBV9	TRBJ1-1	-	ASSVTGSGEAF
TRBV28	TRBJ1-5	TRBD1	ASSLFTGVGNQPQH
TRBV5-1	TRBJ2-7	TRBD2	ASSVKPTSGGAYEQY
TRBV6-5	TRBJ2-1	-	ASSYSSARDNNEQF
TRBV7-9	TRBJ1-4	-	ASSTAGEKLF
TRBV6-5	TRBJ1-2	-	ASSYSQAGRGYGYT
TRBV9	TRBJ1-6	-	ASSVDARGAEDSPLH
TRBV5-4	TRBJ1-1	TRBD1	ASSFGQGLVRGTEAF
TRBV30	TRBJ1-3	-	AWSRNRASSGNTIY
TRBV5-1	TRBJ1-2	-	ASSLGGVYGYT
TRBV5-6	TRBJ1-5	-	ASSTRNRWDSNQPQH
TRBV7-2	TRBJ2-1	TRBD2	ASSPQGGASGSYNEQF
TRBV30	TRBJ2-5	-	AWSGGGPNQETQY
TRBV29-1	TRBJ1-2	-	SVGIRDGYT
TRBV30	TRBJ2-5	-	AWSVTGLETQY
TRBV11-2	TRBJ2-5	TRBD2	ASSLDHRGGQETQY
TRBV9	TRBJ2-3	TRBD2	ASSAPGLAGGYTQY
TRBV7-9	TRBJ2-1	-	ASMKGASSYNEQF
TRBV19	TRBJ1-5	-	ASNPFPEVSNQPQH
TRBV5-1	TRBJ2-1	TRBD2	ASSFVTSTNEQF
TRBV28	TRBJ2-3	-	ASSLIRQGTDTQY
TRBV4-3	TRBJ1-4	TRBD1	ASSQDEEQGNEKLF
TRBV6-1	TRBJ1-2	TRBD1	ASRFRDSYGYT
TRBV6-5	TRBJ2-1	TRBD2	ASSLAGGFNEQF
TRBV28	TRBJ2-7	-	ASSVLSYEQY
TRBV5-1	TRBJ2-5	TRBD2	ASSVLRGAGGETQY
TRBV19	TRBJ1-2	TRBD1	ASSIEGQGAGGYT
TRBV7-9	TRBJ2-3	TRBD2	ASSPTSGSRGTQY
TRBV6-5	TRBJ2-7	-	ASRPGVSSYEQY
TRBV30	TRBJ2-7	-	AWSGQWYEQY
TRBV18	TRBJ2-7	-	ASSVLGSEQY
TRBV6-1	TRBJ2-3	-	ASRLGGEGADTQY